The next 8 T cell receptor beta chains were all read from a single sample in a study of regulatory T cells in long-lasting Graves disease. Arm-PCR of CDR3 regions and iRepertoire HTBI primers were used to build TCR beta libraries. TCRdb passed the multiplex PCR reads through MiXCR, listing each CDR3 protein once. This repertoire shows roughly 700,000 distinct CDR3 sequences, roughly 30% found once; its top ten account for under 55%. Time point denoted: persistent/refractory GD, antithyroid drugs over 5 years with positive TRAb. PBMC RNA served as the TCR library source. The source was peripheral blood mononuclear cells (PBMCs), collected when the disease was refractory, from a patient treated with antithyroid drugs. The source of these receptors is a female donor with Graves disease.

Concerning this clonotype: Given a much more abundant clone one base away, this may be a read error. J is TRBJ1-2 and V is TRBV2; D might be TRBD1 (5 bases). The CDR3 sequence is 15 residues long. Per germline, CDR1 SNHLY and CDR2 FYNNEI. The CDR3 DNA is TGTGCCAACAGACAGAACTTCGGAGGTAACCATGGCTACACCTTC. Amino acid sequence: CANRQNFGGNHGYTF.

In DNA form, the CDR3 reads TGTGCCAGTCGACAGGGGGGAAAACTGTTTTTT. Translation: CASRQGGKLFF. V gene TRBV27 combines with J gene TRBJ1-4, with 9 bases matching TRBD1. The trim removed 9 bases at V and 10 bases at J, leaving 3 bases unmatched. The CDR3 has 11 residues. Germline V gene lookup returns CDR1 MNHEY and CDR2 SMNVEV (reference sequence).

The chain couples TRBV11-3 to TRBJ1-5; D call uncertain. The CDR3 is 15 amino acids. V was pared by 2 bases and J by 0 bases, with 8 bases between. The V gene's germline CDR1 is SGHNT and CDR2 YENEEA. CDR3 residues: CASSLSSDSNQPQHF. The CDR3 nucleotides read TGTGCCAGCAGCTTATCTTCAGATAGCAATCAGCCCCAGCATTTT.

This clonotype was picked up many times. The chain is built from TRBV2 and TRBJ1-1, with a tentative D call TRBD1 (5 bases). The V end was cut by 2 bases, the J end by 3 bases, with 10 bases between. The length of the CDR3 is 14 residues. From germline, CDR1 is SNHLY and CDR2 FYNNEI. The DNA of the CDR3 is TGTGCCAGCAGTGAAAAATTGGGGCACACTGAAGCTTTCTTT. Its protein product is CASSEKLGHTEAFF.

V gene TRBV19 combines with J gene TRBJ1-5, with 9 nucleotides matching TRBD1. The CDR3 covers 16 residues. Germline V lookup: CDR1 LNHDA, CDR2 SQIVND (reference sequence). Trimming cost V 6 bases and J 0 bases; bases outside gene matches: 6. CDR3 protein: CASRNRGRDSNQPQHF. The CDR3 nucleotides read TGTGCCAGTAGGAACAGGGGGCGGGATAGCAATCAGCCCCAGCATTTT.

V and J are TRBV7-9 and TRBJ2-1, with 9 bases aligning to TRBD1. Trimming removed 5 bases from V and 6 bases from J; junction bases left unmatched: 5. This CDR3 contains 14 residues. CDR1 is SEHNR, CDR2 FQNEAQ, per germline (reference sequence). The CDR3 reads CASSVATGGNEQFF. The CDR3 nucleotides read TGTGCCAGCAGCGTGGCGACAGGGGGCAATGAGCAGTTCTTC.

In its sample, this clonotype was seen many times. The chain combines TRBV9 with TRBJ1-4; D ambiguous. Per germline, CDR1 SGDLS and CDR2 YYNGEE. CDR3 length equals 16 residues. Trimming shortened V by 4 bases and J by 7 bases, and 20 bases separated the two germline ends. CDR3 residues: CASSPRSVGIAEKLFF. The CDR3 nucleotides read TGTGCCAGCAGCCCCCGCTCAGTTGGGATAGCTGAAAAACTGTTTTTT.

This clonotype was counted only a few times. CDR3 bases: TGTGCCTGGAGTAAGGAACAACAGTTACTGAACACTGAAGCTTTCTTT. This encodes CAWSKEQQLLNTEAFF. The V call is TRBV30, the J call TRBJ1-1, with D unclear. CDR1 GTSNPN and CDR2 SVGIG come from the germline V gene (reference sequence). Trimming removed 2 bases from V and 0 bases from J, with 16 bases in between. The CDR3 length is 16 residues.